Included here is one TCR beta chain sequence, with context. Because it lacks the conserved phenylalanine or tryptophan at the end, this CDR3 is likely a read error. V shed 2 bases, J shed 2 bases, and the junction held 6 bases outside the gene matches. Germline V gene lookup returns CDR1 LGHNA and CDR2 YSLEER. This CDR3 is built from 15 residues. Each CDR3 protein gets one entry after TCRdb re-called the RT-PCR reads with MiXCR. The table has around 700,000 distinct CDR3 sequences, over 12% seen once; the top ten hold 3.6%. Sequenced: memory CD4+ T cells from blood. This clonotype originated in a female donor in good health, serving as a healthy control. The chain carries TRBV4-3 and TRBJ2-7; TRBD2 matches 7 bases. The chain's CDR3 is CASSQSASGTYEQYL. The CDR3 DNA reads TGCGCCAGCAGCCAATCGGCTAGCGGTACCTACGAGCAGTACTTA.